Shown below are 7 T cell receptor beta chains from a single sample sequenced in a study of blood T cell repertoires in COVID-19. Profiled with immunoSEQ multiplex PCR; TCRdb holds only in-frame clones, not every one. The sample includes 150,000 to 200,000 clones, about four fifths of them seen just once. The sample taken for sequencing was PBMCs or T cells enriched from blood (not recorded which). These receptor sequences come from a woman in her 30s who had been exposed to COVID-19.

In nucleotides, the CDR3 is TGTGCCAGCAGTAATAGGGGTTCTCCCTACGAGCAGTACTTC. This gives the protein CASSNRGSPYEQYF. The chain joins TRBV6-2 or TRBV6-3 to TRBJ2-7; D is possibly TRBD1 (5 bases). CDR3 length equals 14 residues. Per the germline V gene, CDR1 is MNHEY and CDR2 is SVGEGT. Trimming pared 5 bases from V and 2 bases from J, leaving 13 bases between.

This chain uses TRBV7-9 with TRBJ2-3; D perhaps matches TRBD2 (5 bases). CDR3 length: 16 amino acids. V lost 1 base and J 2 bases, leaving 13 bases between the germline ends. Germline V gene lookup returns CDR1 SEHNR and CDR2 FQNEAQ (reference sequence). CDR3 bases: TGTGCCAGCAGCTTAGGCGGGCCCCCTTCCACAGATACGCAGTATTTT. As protein: CASSLGGPPSTDTQYF.

This clone was counted once. V gene TRBV30 combines with J gene TRBJ1-4; TRBD1 is a possible D gene (5 bases). Germline-derived CDR1 and CDR2 are GTSNPN and SVGIG (reference sequence). This CDR3 is built from 14 residues. Between the trimmed V and J ends, which lost 6 bases and 4 bases, there was a span of 15 bases. This CDR3 is CACIRRGNNEKLFF. In nucleotides, the CDR3 is TGTGCCTGTATTCGACGGGGGAATAATGAAAAACTGTTTTTT.

This sequence joins TRBV19 and TRBJ2-2, with D possibly matching TRBD1 (6 bases). Per germline, CDR1 LNHDA and CDR2 SQIVND (reference sequence). This CDR3 comprises 15 residues. The germline V and J ends were trimmed by 5 bases and 4 bases, with 14 bases remaining between them. The CDR3 sequence is CASSGTSGRTGELFF. CDR3 in DNA: TGTGCCAGTAGTGGGACAAGCGGACGCACCGGGGAGCTGTTTTTT. The whole variable domain, remainder taken from reference TRBV19 and TRBJ2-2, is DGGITQSPKYLFRKEGQNVTLSCEQNLNHDAMYWYRQDPGQGLRLIYYSQIVNDFQKGDIAEGYSVSREKKESFPLTVTSAQKNPTAFYLCASSGTSGRTGELFFGEGSRLTVL.

The chain uses TRBV20-1 and TRBJ1-1; 7 bases fit TRBD1. CDR1 DFQATT and CDR2 SNEGSKA come from the germline V gene (reference sequence). V lost 5 bases and J lost 0; bases outside the gene matches: 6. This CDR3 contains 14 residues. The DNA for the CDR3 is TGCAGTGCTGGTGGGGGACAGCTGAACACTGAAGCTTTCTTT. Protein: CSAGGGQLNTEAFF.

The chain has TRBV5-6 and TRBJ1-6; D call uncertain. CDR1 and CDR2 (germline): SGHDT, YYEEEE. CDR3 length equals 14 residues. Trimming pared 2 bases from V and 5 bases from J, leaving 8 bases between. The CDR3 sequence is CASSFDLNNSPLHF. The CDR3 DNA is TGTGCCAGCAGCTTCGACTTGAATAATTCACCCCTCCACTTT.

The chain joins TRBV11-3 to TRBJ1-6, with TRBD1 identical over 9 bases. Unmatched junction bases numbered 16, after V lost 5 bases and J lost 11 bases. The CDR3 consists of 17 residues. The V gene's germline CDR1 is SGHNT and CDR2 YENEEA. The CDR3 loop is CASSRPNWDRVWPPLHF. The CDR3 DNA reads as TGTGCCAGCAGCCGCCCCAATTGGGACAGGGTTTGGCCACCCCTCCACTTT.